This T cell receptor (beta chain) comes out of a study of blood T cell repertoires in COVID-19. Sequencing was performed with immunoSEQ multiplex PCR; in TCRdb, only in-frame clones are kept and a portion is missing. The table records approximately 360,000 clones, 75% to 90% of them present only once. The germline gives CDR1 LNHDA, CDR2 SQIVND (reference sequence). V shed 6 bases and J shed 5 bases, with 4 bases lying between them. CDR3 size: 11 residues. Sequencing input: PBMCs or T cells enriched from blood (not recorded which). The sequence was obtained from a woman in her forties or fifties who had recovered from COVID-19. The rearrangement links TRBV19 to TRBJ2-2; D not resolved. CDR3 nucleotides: TGTGCCAGTAGGGAGACCGGGGAGCTGTTTTTT. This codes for CASRETGELFF.